This TCR beta chain is drawn from a study of OX40 agonist ivuxolimab in advanced cancers. Study summary: Patients assigned to dose escalation were diagnosed with hepatocellular carcinoma, melanoma, renal cell or head and neck cancer. Age averaged about 60 years (range roughly 23 to 80), and 82.7% were male. Study-wide points: By week 6 at 0.1 to 3.0 mg/kg, blood CD4+ and CD8+ T cells had expanded clonally.

If patients had autoimmune disease history or systemic immunosuppression, they were excluded. The V gene end was trimmed by 3 bases and the J gene end by 6 bases; junction bases not matched to a gene: 3. The CDR3 contains 14 residues. Germline assignment: CDR1 SNHLY and CDR2 FYNNEI. A remark on this clone: The target antigen is unknown.

Using immunoSEQ multiplex PCR, the repertoire was profiled, and TCRdb retains in-frame clones only, with some absent. The sample lists tens of thousands of clones, approximately 94% occurring once. Material: CD4+ or CD8+ T cells sorted from blood, obtained in a trial of the OX40 agonist ivuxolimab. The gene calls are TRBV2 and TRBJ2-4, with 9 bases aligning to TRBD1. This clonotype originated in an adult with an advanced solid tumor such as melanoma, head and neck, liver or kidney cancer. CDR3 protein: CASSDGQGSNIQYF. CDR3 nucleotide sequence: TGTGCCAGCAGTGACGGACAGGGGTCAAACATTCAGTACTTC.